This T cell receptor (beta chain) was retrieved from a study of CD8 T cells in ankylosing spondylitis. TCRdb re-called the 5' RACE reads with MiXCR, one entry per CDR3 protein. The data contain 310,000 or so distinct CDR3 sequences, around 20% of them singletons. Germline V gene sequence: CDR1 MNHNS, CDR2 SASEGT. V was pared by 11 bases and J by 0 bases, with 13 bases between. The CDR3 consists of 13 residues. This sequence originates from a male donor with ankylosing spondylitis or in good health (not recorded which). The specimen sequenced was blood, either unsorted or a sorted T cell fraction (not recorded which). V and J are TRBV6-1 and TRBJ1-1; D gene ambiguous. Written as DNA, the CDR3 is TGTGCCGTAAGGACGGAAATGAACACTGAAGCTTTCTTT. Residues: CAVRTEMNTEAFF.